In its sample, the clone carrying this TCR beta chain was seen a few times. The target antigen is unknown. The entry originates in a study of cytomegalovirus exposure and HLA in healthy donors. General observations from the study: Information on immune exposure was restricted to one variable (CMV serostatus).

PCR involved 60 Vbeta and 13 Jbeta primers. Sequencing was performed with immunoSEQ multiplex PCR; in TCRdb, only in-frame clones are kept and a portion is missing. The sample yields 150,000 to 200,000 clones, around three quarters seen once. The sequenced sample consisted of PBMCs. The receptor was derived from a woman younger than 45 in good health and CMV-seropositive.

CDR3 in amino acids: CASSPIGVDYGYTF. The CDR3, as DNA: TGTGCCAGCAGTCCGATAGGGGTAGACTATGGCTACACCTTC. The rearrangement uses TRBV28 and TRBJ1-2; perhaps TRBD1 as D (5 bases). V gave up 5 bases and J gave up 3 bases, with 13 bases separating them. The V gene's germline CDR1 is MDHEN and CDR2 SYDVKM. The CDR3 consists of 14 residues.